A selection of T cell receptor beta chains follows, all from one sample in a study of shared clonotypes between healthy human individuals. Profiled with immunoSEQ multiplex PCR; TCRdb holds only in-frame clones, not every one. Of about 2.4 million clones listed, roughly 93% are singletons. Sequencing was performed on naive CD4+ T cells from PBMCs. Receptors were obtained from a man aged 18 to 29 in good health. Some clones in this sample may be carry-over from other donors' samples. CDR3s include the opening cysteine and the closing phenylalanine or tryptophan. Each record gives: J gene, D gene, CDR3 length, clone size, V gene, CDR3 protein, CDR3 DNA. A D gene is named only where the DNA matches it firmly. Clone size is given for some rows only: seen once, a few or many times, or a class if the clone is expanded.

TRBJ2-3 | - | 15 | - | TRBV6-5 | CASSYTSRGAHTQYF | TGTGCCAGCAGTTACACATCACGGGGGGCTCATACGCAGTATTTT
TRBJ1-2 | - | 10 | - | TRBV30 | CAWINYGYTF | TGTGCCTGGATCAACTATGGCTACACCTTC
TRBJ2-1 | TRBD2 | 16 | - | TRBV7-6 | CASSPSPSGTNNEQFF | TGTGCCAGCAGCCCCTCACCTAGCGGTACGAACAATGAGCAGTTCTTC
TRBJ2-5 | TRBD2 | 16 | once | TRBV7-2 | CASSSFGTSEYETQYF | TGTGCCAGCAGCTCATTCGGGACTAGCGAGTACGAGACCCAGTACTTC
TRBJ2-2 | - | 15 | - | TRBV15 | CATSRVVWDAGELFF | TGTGCCACCAGCAGAGTCGTTTGGGACGCCGGGGAGCTGTTTTTT
TRBJ2-3 | TRBD2 | 15 | - | TRBV2 | CASTPSGSSTDTQYF | TGTGCCAGCACCCCTAGCGGGAGTAGCACAGATACGCAGTATTTT
TRBJ2-3 | - | 12 | - | TRBV11-2 | CASSPTGDTQYF | TGTGCCAGCAGCCCTACAGGAGATACGCAGTATTTT
TRBJ2-1 | - | 13 | - | TRBV5-4 | CASSLPQGYEQFF | TGTGCCAGCAGCTTACCTCAGGGCTATGAGCAGTTCTTC
TRBJ2-5 | TRBD1 | 16 | - | TRBV7-9 | CASSLRQGTGEETQYF | TGTGCCAGCAGCTTACGTCAAGGGACAGGGGAAGAGACCCAGTACTTC
TRBJ2-7 | TRBD1 | 14 | - | TRBV2 | CASSDQGAFYEQYF | TGTGCCAGCAGTGACCAGGGGGCCTTCTACGAGCAGTACTTC
TRBJ2-1 | TRBD2 | 19 | - | TRBV4-2 | CASSQVEGAAGGRNNEQFF | TGTGCCAGCAGCCAAGTTGAGGGGGCAGCGGGAGGGAGAAACAATGAGCAGTTCTTC
TRBJ2-3 | TRBD1 | 16 | - | TRBV11-3 | CASSLRTGRGTDTQYF | TGTGCCAGCAGCCTAAGGACAGGGCGGGGCACAGATACGCAGTATTTT
TRBJ2-7 | - | 14 | once | TRBV5-1 | CASSLGSGTGEQYF | TGCGCCAGCAGCTTGGGTAGCGGGACAGGCGAGCAGTACTTC
TRBJ2-5 | TRBD2 | 17 | - | TRBV19 | CASSIRWLAGRQETQYF | TGTGCCAGTAGTATAAGGTGGCTAGCGGGCCGCCAAGAGACCCAGTACTTC
TRBJ1-3 | - | 13 | - | TRBV5-6 | CASSLAFGNTIYF | TGTGCCAGCAGCTTGGCATTTGGAAACACCATATATTTT
TRBJ2-6 | - | 17 | - | TRBV18 | CASSRDGGGSGANVLTF | TGTGCCAGCTCAAGGGACGGCGGAGGCTCGGGGGCCAACGTCCTGACTTTC
TRBJ1-1 | - | 15 | - | TRBV25-1 | CASSLGGLGNTEAFF | TGTGCCAGCAGTTTGGGGGGCCTGGGGAACACTGAAGCTTTCTTT
TRBJ2-7 | - | 12 | - | TRBV6-5 | CASSTGAMEQYF | TGTGCCAGCTCCACGGGGGCAATGGAGCAGTACTTC
TRBJ1-1 | - | 14 | few | TRBV10-3 | CAIRDTTLNTEAFF | TGTGCCATCAGGGACACGACCCTGAACACTGAAGCTTTCTTT
TRBJ1-2 | - | 12 | once | TRBV19 | CASSIRRAGYTF | TGTGCCAGTAGTATCCGGAGGGCCGGCTACACCTTC